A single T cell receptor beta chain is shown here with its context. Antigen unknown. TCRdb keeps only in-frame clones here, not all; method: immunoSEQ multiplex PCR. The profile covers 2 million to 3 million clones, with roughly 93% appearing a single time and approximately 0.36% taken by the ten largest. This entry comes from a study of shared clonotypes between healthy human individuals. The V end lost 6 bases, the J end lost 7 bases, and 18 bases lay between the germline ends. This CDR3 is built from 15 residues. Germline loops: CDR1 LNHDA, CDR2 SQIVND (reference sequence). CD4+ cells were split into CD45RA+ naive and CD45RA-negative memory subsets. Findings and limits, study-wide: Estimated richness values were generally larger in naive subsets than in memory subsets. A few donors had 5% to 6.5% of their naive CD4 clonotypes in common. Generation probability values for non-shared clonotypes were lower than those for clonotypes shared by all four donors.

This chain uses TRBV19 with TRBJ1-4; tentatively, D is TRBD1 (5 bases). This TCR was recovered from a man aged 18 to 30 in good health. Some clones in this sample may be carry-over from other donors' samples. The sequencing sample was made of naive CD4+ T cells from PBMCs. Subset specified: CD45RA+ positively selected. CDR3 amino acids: CASSRGRGTAEKLFF. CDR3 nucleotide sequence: TGTGCCAGTAGCCGGGGAAGGGGTACGGCTGAAAAACTGTTTTTT.